A selection of T cell receptor beta chains follows, all from one sample in a study of memory CD8 T cells in hepatitis C reinfection. Using immunoSEQ multiplex PCR, the repertoire was profiled, and TCRdb retains in-frame clones only, with some absent. The sample has some 50,000 clones; approximately 92% are singletons. Sample: naive CD8+ T cells sorted from blood. These receptors were collected from a man younger than 35 with hepatitis C virus infection. CDR3s include the opening cysteine and the closing phenylalanine or tryptophan. The order of the fields is V gene, D gene, J gene, clone size, CDR3 DNA, CDR3 protein. D genes are given only for firm matches. Some rows have no size entry. The others give once, few or many, or a class for an expanded clone.

V gene: TRBV7-8
D gene: TRBD1
J gene: TRBJ1-5
clone size: NA
CDR3 DNA: TGTGCCAGCAGCTTAGGGTTAGGGGGACAGTACAATCAGCCCCAGCATTTT
CDR3 protein: CASSLGLGGQYNQPQHF

V gene: TRBV27
D gene: TRBD1
J gene: TRBJ1-1
clone size: NA
CDR3 DNA: TGTGCCAGCAGTTTGTCGACAGGGGTAGGCACTGAAGCTTTCTTT
CDR3 protein: CASSLSTGVGTEAFF

V gene: TRBV14
D gene: NA
J gene: TRBJ1-1
clone size: NA
CDR3 DNA: TGTGCCAGCAGCCCATTCTCCCTACAGGGTTCGAACACTGAAGCTTTCTTT
CDR3 protein: CASSPFSLQGSNTEAFF

V gene: TRBV6-1
D gene: TRBD2
J gene: TRBJ2-5
clone size: NA
CDR3 DNA: TGTGCCAGCAGTCTAATAGCGGGGTCCCAAGAGACCCAGTACTTC
CDR3 protein: CASSLIAGSQETQYF

V gene: TRBV11-2
D gene: TRBD2
J gene: TRBJ2-7
clone size: once
CDR3 DNA: TGTGCCAGCAGCTACCTTGGGGGGGGTTACGAGCAGTACTTC
CDR3 protein: CASSYLGGGYEQYF

V gene: TRBV5-4
D gene: NA
J gene: TRBJ2-2
clone size: NA
CDR3 DNA: TGTGCCAGCAGCTTTCAACAGAACACCGGGGAGCTGTTTTTT
CDR3 protein: CASSFQQNTGELFF

V gene: TRBV4-2
D gene: TRBD2
J gene: TRBJ2-3
clone size: NA
CDR3 DNA: TGTGCCAGCAGCCAAGCCCTACTAGCGTCTAGCGCAGATACGCAGTATTTT
CDR3 protein: CASSQALLASSADTQYF

V gene: TRBV29-1
D gene: NA
J gene: TRBJ2-3
clone size: NA
CDR3 DNA: TGCAGCGTTGAAGGCTATCGTAGCACAGATACGCAGTATTTT
CDR3 protein: CSVEGYRSTDTQYF

V gene: TRBV30
D gene: NA
J gene: TRBJ2-3
clone size: NA
CDR3 DNA: TGTGCCTGGAGCGCATCTAGTTCCACAGATACGCAGTATTTT
CDR3 protein: CAWSASSSTDTQYF

V gene: TRBV27
D gene: NA
J gene: TRBJ1-5
clone size: NA
CDR3 DNA: TGTGCCAGCAGTTTAGGTATGGGCGATCAGCCCCAGCATTTT
CDR3 protein: CASSLGMGDQPQHF

V gene: TRBV4-1
D gene: NA
J gene: TRBJ2-7
clone size: NA
CDR3 DNA: TGCGCCAGCAGCCGAAGCGAGCACGAGCAGTACTTC
CDR3 protein: CASSRSEHEQYF

V gene: TRBV9
D gene: TRBD2
J gene: TRBJ2-3
clone size: NA
CDR3 DNA: TGTGCCAGCAGCGTAGCCCCGAGCGGGAGTAGCACAGATACGCAGTATTTT
CDR3 protein: CASSVAPSGSSTDTQYF

V gene: TRBV27
D gene: TRBD1
J gene: TRBJ2-5
clone size: NA
CDR3 DNA: TGTGCCAGTACGGGGGGACAGGGGGCCCAAGAGACCCAGTACTTC
CDR3 protein: CASTGGQGAQETQYF

V gene: TRBV7-2
D gene: NA
J gene: TRBJ1-1
clone size: NA
CDR3 DNA: TGTGCCAGCAGCTTATTATACACTGAAGCTTTCTTT
CDR3 protein: CASSLLYTEAFF

V gene: TRBV19
D gene: NA
J gene: TRBJ1-1
clone size: NA
CDR3 DNA: TGTGCCACCACTCAGGGTCCCGGATACACTGAAGCTTTCTTT
CDR3 protein: CATTQGPGYTEAFF

V gene: TRBV19
D gene: NA
J gene: TRBJ1-5
clone size: NA
CDR3 DNA: TGTGCCAGTAGTGCTTGGACACTTAGCAATCAGCCCCAGCATTTT
CDR3 protein: CASSAWTLSNQPQHF

V gene: TRBV7-9
D gene: TRBD1
J gene: TRBJ2-1
clone size: NA
CDR3 DNA: TGTGCCAGCAGCCCCGGTCAGGGGGCACACTTAGAGCAGTTCTTC
CDR3 protein: CASSPGQGAHLEQFF

V gene: TRBV7-9
D gene: NA
J gene: TRBJ2-7
clone size: NA
CDR3 DNA: TGTGCCAGCAGCTATACAGGGTCCGAGCAGTACTTC
CDR3 protein: CASSYTGSEQYF

V gene: TRBV7-9
D gene: TRBD1
J gene: TRBJ2-7
clone size: once
CDR3 DNA: TGTGCCAGCAGCTGGGGACAGGGGGCGCGAAACGAGCAGTACTTC
CDR3 protein: CASSWGQGARNEQYF

V gene: TRBV28
D gene: TRBD2
J gene: TRBJ2-1
clone size: NA
CDR3 DNA: TGTGCCAGCAGTCCCACCTTGGGTAGCGGGGGGGGGAATGAGCAGTTCTTC
CDR3 protein: CASSPTLGSGGGNEQFF

V gene: TRBV11-2
D gene: TRBD1
J gene: TRBJ2-5
clone size: NA
CDR3 DNA: TGTGCCAGCAGCACCAGGACAGGGCCTCAAGAGACCCAGTACTTC
CDR3 protein: CASSTRTGPQETQYF

V gene: TRBV21-1
D gene: NA
J gene: TRBJ2-5
clone size: NA
CDR3 DNA: TGTGCCAGCAGCAAAGTTCAAAGGTCCCTAGCGGGAGATTTGCGGACCCAGTACTTC
CDR3 protein: CASSKVQRSLAGDLRTQYF

V gene: TRBV27
D gene: TRBD2
J gene: TRBJ2-7
clone size: NA
CDR3 DNA: TGTGCCAGCAGTCCCATACTAGCGGGGTTCTACGAGCAGTACTTC
CDR3 protein: CASSPILAGFYEQYF

V gene: TRBV4-3
D gene: NA
J gene: TRBJ1-4
clone size: few
CDR3 DNA: TGCGCCAGCAGCCAGTCCAGGGTGGCTAATGAAAAACTGTTTTTT
CDR3 protein: CASSQSRVANEKLFF

V gene: TRBV11-2
D gene: TRBD2
J gene: TRBJ2-7
clone size: NA
CDR3 DNA: TGTGCCAGCAGCTCCCGGGACTATCACTCCTACGAGCAGTACTTC
CDR3 protein: CASSSRDYHSYEQYF

V gene: TRBV5-5
D gene: NA
J gene: TRBJ2-4
clone size: NA
CDR3 DNA: TGTGCCAGCAGCCCCGAGGGATCGGGAAACATTCAGTACTTC
CDR3 protein: CASSPEGSGNIQYF

V gene: TRBV28
D gene: TRBD1
J gene: TRBJ2-1
clone size: once
CDR3 DNA: TGTGCCAGCAGTTTCCCGGGACAGAGATACGGTGAGCAGTTCTTC
CDR3 protein: CASSFPGQRYGEQFF

V gene: TRBV7-2
D gene: NA
J gene: TRBJ2-1
clone size: NA
CDR3 DNA: TGTGCCAGCAGCCCCGAGGGTCCCTTGAACGATGAGCAGTTCTTC
CDR3 protein: CASSPEGPLNDEQFF

V gene: TRBV5-1
D gene: TRBD2
J gene: TRBJ2-1
clone size: NA
CDR3 DNA: TGCGCCAGCAGCATGCTAGCGGGGGTCAATGAGCAGTTCTTC
CDR3 protein: CASSMLAGVNEQFF

V gene: TRBV5-1
D gene: NA
J gene: TRBJ2-3
clone size: once
CDR3 DNA: TGCGCCAGCAGCTTAAGAGCAGATACGCAGTATTTT
CDR3 protein: CASSLRADTQYF

V gene: TRBV11-2
D gene: NA
J gene: TRBJ2-3
clone size: NA
CDR3 DNA: TGTGCCAGCAGCTCCGGAACTAGCGTTGGGGGCGATACGCAGTATTTT
CDR3 protein: CASSSGTSVGGDTQYF

V gene: TRBV6-4
D gene: NA
J gene: TRBJ1-1
clone size: NA
CDR3 DNA: TGTGCCAGCAGTGACTCAGACAGAAGCCCTCATCCTATGGACACTGAAGCTTTCTTT
CDR3 protein: CASSDSDRSPHPMDTEAFF

V gene: TRBV6-5
D gene: NA
J gene: TRBJ2-7
clone size: few
CDR3 DNA: TGTGCCGGTGGGCTACCCGCCTACGAGCAGTACTTC
CDR3 protein: CAGGLPAYEQYF

V gene: TRBV21-1
D gene: NA
J gene: TRBJ2-3
clone size: NA
CDR3 DNA: TGTGCCAGCAGCAAAGGTCCAGGTATTAGCACAGATACGCAGTATTTT
CDR3 protein: CASSKGPGISTDTQYF

V gene: TRBV10-2
D gene: NA
J gene: TRBJ2-7
clone size: once
CDR3 DNA: TGCGCCAGCAGTGAGGCGACAGGAGTTAGGATCTACGAGCAGTACTTC
CDR3 protein: CASSEATGVRIYEQYF

V gene: TRBV27
D gene: TRBD1
J gene: TRBJ2-7
clone size: NA
CDR3 DNA: TGTGCCAGCAGCGTAGATTGGACAGGCTCCTACGAGCAGTACTTC
CDR3 protein: CASSVDWTGSYEQYF

V gene: TRBV11-2
D gene: TRBD1
J gene: TRBJ1-2
clone size: NA
CDR3 DNA: TGTGCCAGCAGCCCCGGGACAGGGGTAAACTATGGCTACACCTTC
CDR3 protein: CASSPGTGVNYGYTF

V gene: TRBV2
D gene: TRBD2
J gene: TRBJ2-1
clone size: NA
CDR3 DNA: TGTGCCACCGGGACTAGCGGGGGCAATGAGCAGTTCTTC
CDR3 protein: CATGTSGGNEQFF

V gene: TRBV7-8
D gene: TRBD2
J gene: TRBJ2-5
clone size: NA
CDR3 DNA: TGTGCCAGCAGCCGGGGACTAGCGGTCCCACAAGAGACCCAGTACTTC
CDR3 protein: CASSRGLAVPQETQYF

V gene: TRBV7-3
D gene: TRBD2
J gene: TRBJ2-5
clone size: NA
CDR3 DNA: TGTGCCAGCAGCGCCGGGACTAGCGGGAGGGGGTGGGAGACCCAGTACTTC
CDR3 protein: CASSAGTSGRGWETQYF

V gene: TRBV25-1
D gene: TRBD1
J gene: TRBJ2-1
clone size: NA
CDR3 DNA: TGTGCCAGCAGTCCGAGACAGGGGGCCGCTGAGCAGTTCTTC
CDR3 protein: CASSPRQGAAEQFF

V gene: TRBV4-2
D gene: TRBD1
J gene: TRBJ2-7
clone size: NA
CDR3 DNA: TGTGCCAGCAGCCAGGACCGGACAGGGGTAACGGGCGAACAGTACTTC
CDR3 protein: CASSQDRTGVTGEQYF

V gene: TRBV28
D gene: TRBD1
J gene: TRBJ1-1
clone size: NA
CDR3 DNA: TGTGCCAGCAGTTTTCCTGTGACAGGGGTCCCTGAAGCTTTCTTT
CDR3 protein: CASSFPVTGVPEAFF

V gene: TRBV2
D gene: NA
J gene: TRBJ1-1
clone size: NA
CDR3 DNA: TGTGCCAGCAGTGATAGGGGGGGAGCTTTCTTT
CDR3 protein: CASSDRGGAFF

V gene: TRBV27
D gene: TRBD1
J gene: TRBJ1-2
clone size: NA
CDR3 DNA: TGTGCCAGCAGTTTAAGCGCAGGGGACAGGATAGGTGGCTACACCTTC
CDR3 protein: CASSLSAGDRIGGYTF

V gene: TRBV27
D gene: TRBD2
J gene: TRBJ2-1
clone size: NA
CDR3 DNA: TGTGCCAGCAGTGGACTAGCGGTAAGGAGCTCCTACAATGAGCAGTTCTTC
CDR3 protein: CASSGLAVRSSYNEQFF

V gene: TRBV13
D gene: TRBD1
J gene: TRBJ1-6
clone size: once
CDR3 DNA: TGTGCCAGCAGCAGGACAGGGATAAATTCACCCCTCCACTTT
CDR3 protein: CASSRTGINSPLHF

V gene: TRBV14
D gene: NA
J gene: TRBJ1-1
clone size: NA
CDR3 DNA: TGTGCCAGCAGCCAAGGAGGTGCATTGAACACTGAAGCTTTCTTT
CDR3 protein: CASSQGGALNTEAFF

V gene: TRBV5-4
D gene: TRBD1
J gene: TRBJ1-2
clone size: NA
CDR3 DNA: TGTGCCAGCAGCCCTGGGACAGGGGGCTTCGACTATGGCTACACCTTC
CDR3 protein: CASSPGTGGFDYGYTF

V gene: TRBV14
D gene: TRBD1
J gene: TRBJ2-2
clone size: NA
CDR3 DNA: TGTGCCAGCAGCCGACAGGGGCCACTGGTAGTTAGCACCGGGGAGCTGTTTTTT
CDR3 protein: CASSRQGPLVVSTGELFF

V gene: TRBV28
D gene: NA
J gene: TRBJ2-3
clone size: NA
CDR3 DNA: TGTGCCAGCAGTCTAACAGGACAGATCATAGCGACCCATAGCACAGATACGCAGTATTTT
CDR3 protein: CASSLTGQIIATHSTDTQYF

V gene: TRBV9
D gene: NA
J gene: TRBJ2-3
clone size: NA
CDR3 DNA: TGTGCCAGCAGCCCCCAGGGGAATACGCAGTATTTT
CDR3 protein: CASSPQGNTQYF

V gene: TRBV6-7
D gene: TRBD1
J gene: TRBJ1-3
clone size: NA
CDR3 DNA: TGTGCCAGCAGTTACACCAAGGGGGCAAACTCAAACACCATATATTTT
CDR3 protein: CASSYTKGANSNTIYF

V gene: TRBV10-1
D gene: TRBD2
J gene: TRBJ2-3
clone size: NA
CDR3 DNA: TGCGCCAGCAGTGATCGGGGGGGCATAGATACGCAGTATTTT
CDR3 protein: CASSDRGGIDTQYF

V gene: TRBV28
D gene: TRBD2
J gene: TRBJ2-3
clone size: NA
CDR3 DNA: TGTGCCAGCAGCCTCACCGTTAGCGGGACAGATACGCAGTATTTT
CDR3 protein: CASSLTVSGTDTQYF

V gene: TRBV19
D gene: NA
J gene: TRBJ2-1
clone size: NA
CDR3 DNA: TGTGCCAGTAGTATTCCGGGGTACTCCTACAATGAGCAGTTCTTC
CDR3 protein: CASSIPGYSYNEQFF

V gene: TRBV2
D gene: TRBD2
J gene: TRBJ2-1
clone size: NA
CDR3 DNA: TGTGCCAGCAGTGAAAACCTGGGGACTAGGCGCAATGAGCAGTTCTTC
CDR3 protein: CASSENLGTRRNEQFF

V gene: TRBV5-8
D gene: NA
J gene: TRBJ2-2
clone size: NA
CDR3 DNA: TGTGCCAGCAGCTTGAACGGGGGGGAGCTGTTTTTT
CDR3 protein: CASSLNGGELFF

V gene: TRBV14
D gene: TRBD2
J gene: TRBJ2-3
clone size: NA
CDR3 DNA: TGTGCCAGCAGCCTCAGCGGGAGCTTCACAGATACGCAGTATTTT
CDR3 protein: CASSLSGSFTDTQYF